This T cell receptor (beta chain) was sequenced during a study of CD8 T cells in Susac syndrome. TCR beta sequencing covered blood CD8+ and CD4+ T cells. Trimming took off 7 bases at V and 0 bases at J, with 12 bases between the two ends. The CDR3 spans 13 residues. CDR1 is GTSNPN, CDR2 SVGIG, per germline (reference sequence). Random hexamers primed reverse transcription of roughly 0.5 to 1 ug RNA. One entry per CDR3 protein results from TCRdb running MiXCR on the immunoSEQ multiplex PCR reads. The sample lists about 160,000 distinct CDR3 sequences, approximately 93% seen once, with 0.085% to 0.095% in the top ten.

Sequencing was performed on CD4+ T cells from PBMCs. This rearrangement joins TRBV30 to TRBJ1-2; D is perhaps TRBD1 (6 bases). This clonotype was sampled from a human donor with multiple sclerosis. CDR3 region: CASHRAANYGYTF. CDR3 nucleotides: TGTGCCTCTCACAGGGCAGCTAACTATGGCTACACCTTC.